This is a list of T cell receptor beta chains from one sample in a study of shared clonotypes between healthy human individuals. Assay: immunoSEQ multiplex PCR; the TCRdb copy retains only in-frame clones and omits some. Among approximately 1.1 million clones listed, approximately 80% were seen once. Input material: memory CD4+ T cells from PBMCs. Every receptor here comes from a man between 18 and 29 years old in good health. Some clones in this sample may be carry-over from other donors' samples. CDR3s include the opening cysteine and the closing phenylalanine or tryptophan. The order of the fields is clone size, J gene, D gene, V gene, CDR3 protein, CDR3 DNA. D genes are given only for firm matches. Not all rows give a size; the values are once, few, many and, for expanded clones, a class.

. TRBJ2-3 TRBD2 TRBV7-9 CASTLTGGSQADTQYF TGTGCCAGCACTCTCACGGGCGGGAGTCAGGCAGATACGCAGTATTTT
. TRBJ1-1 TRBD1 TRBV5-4 CASSTMNRGRGTEAFF TGTGCCAGCAGCACGATGAACAGGGGTCGGGGCACTGAAGCTTTCTTT
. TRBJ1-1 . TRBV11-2 CASSLFGGTEAFF TGTGCCAGCAGCTTATTTGGCGGCACTGAAGCTTTCTTT
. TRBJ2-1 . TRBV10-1 CASIRNEQFF TGCGCCAGCATTCGGAATGAGCAGTTCTTC
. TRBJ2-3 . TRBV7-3 CASSLGVATDTQYF TGTGCCAGCAGCTTGGGAGTAGCCACAGATACGCAGTATTTT
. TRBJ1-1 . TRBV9 CASSGPSGEAFF TGTGCCAGCAGCGGGCCGTCAGGCGAAGCTTTCTTT
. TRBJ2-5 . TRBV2 CASSEYRGQGETQYF TGTGCCAGCAGTGAATATAGGGGTCAGGGAGAGACCCAGTACTTC
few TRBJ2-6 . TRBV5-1 CASSLKDGGSGANVLTF TGCGCCAGCAGCTTAAAGGACGGGGGCTCTGGGGCCAACGTCCTGACTTTC
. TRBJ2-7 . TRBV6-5 CASKLQSNTGYEQYF TGTGCCAGCAAGTTACAGTCTAACACGGGATACGAGCAGTACTTC
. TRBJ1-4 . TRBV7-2 CASSLGVGATNEKLFF TGTGCCAGCAGCTTAGGCGTTGGGGCAACTAATGAAAAACTGTTTTTT
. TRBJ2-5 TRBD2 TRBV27 CASRLTGGDRGQETQYF TGTGCCAGCAGACTAACGGGGGGGGACCGAGGACAAGAGACCCAGTACTTC
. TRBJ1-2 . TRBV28 CASSRPSGTGGGYTF TGTGCCAGCAGTCGACCTAGTGGCACGGGGGGGGGCTACACCTTC
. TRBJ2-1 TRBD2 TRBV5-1 CASSLAPTSGEQFF TGCGCCAGCAGCTTGGCCCCGACTAGCGGTGAGCAGTTCTTC
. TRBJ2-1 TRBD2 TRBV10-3 CAISGRGLTRYNEQFF TGTGCCATCAGCGGGAGGGGCCTAACGCGCTACAATGAGCAGTTCTTC
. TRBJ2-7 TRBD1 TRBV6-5 CASSYRDRGRYEQYF TGTGCCAGCAGTTACCGGGACAGGGGAAGGTACGAGCAGTACTTC
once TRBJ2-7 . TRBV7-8 CASSLVSGPLEQYF TGTGCCAGCAGCTTAGTTAGCGGCCCCCTCGAGCAGTACTTC
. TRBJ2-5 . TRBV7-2 CASTRVPGETQYF TGTGCCAGCACCCGGGTCCCGGGGGAGACCCAGTACTTC
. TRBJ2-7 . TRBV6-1 CASSYLGDEQYF TGTGCCAGCAGTTATTTAGGGGACGAGCAGTACTTC
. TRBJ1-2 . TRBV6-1 CASSEGMGRGHYGYTF TGTGCCAGCAGTGAAGGAATGGGCAGGGGTCACTATGGCTACACCTTC
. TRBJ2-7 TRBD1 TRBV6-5 CASSYSVEGAVDEQYF TGTGCCAGCAGTTACTCGGTTGAGGGGGCTGTGGACGAGCAGTACTTC
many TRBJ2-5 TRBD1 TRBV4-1 CASSRGYRGPQETQYF TGCGCCAGCAGCCGAGGGTACAGGGGGCCCCAAGAGACCCAGTACTTC
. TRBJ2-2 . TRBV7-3 CASSPEAAAGELFF TGTGCCAGCAGCCCTGAGGCGGCTGCCGGGGAGCTGTTTTTT
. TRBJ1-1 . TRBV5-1 CASSPFGVKVPEAFF TGCGCCAGCAGCCCATTTGGGGTAAAGGTGCCTGAAGCTTTCTTT
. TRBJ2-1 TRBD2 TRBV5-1 CASSLGPRDYQPTLYNEQFF TGCGCCAGCAGCTTGGGGCCACGGGACTATCAACCTACCCTCTACAATGAGCAGTTCTTC
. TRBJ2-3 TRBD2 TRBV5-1 CASSWGLAPDTQYF TGCGCCAGCAGCTGGGGACTAGCCCCAGATACGCAGTATTTT
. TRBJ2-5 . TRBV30 CAWSVRARRETQYF TGTGCCTGGAGTGTTAGAGCGCGGCGAGAGACCCAGTACTTC
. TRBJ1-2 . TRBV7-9 CASSPGQNPNYGYTF TGTGCCAGCAGCCCAGGACAGAACCCAAACTATGGCTACACCTTC
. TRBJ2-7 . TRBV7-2 CASSFRGSSYEQYF TGTGCCAGCAGCTTTAGGGGGAGCTCCTACGAGCAGTACTTC
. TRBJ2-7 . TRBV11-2 CASSLTGSYYEQYF TGTGCCAGCAGCTTAACAGGGTCTTACTACGAGCAGTACTTC
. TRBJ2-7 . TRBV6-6 CASSPTRGIGTYEQYF TGTGCCAGCAGCCCGACAAGGGGGATAGGGACCTACGAGCAGTACTTC
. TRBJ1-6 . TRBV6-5 CARTDSSSSPLHF TGTGCCAGGACTGACAGTTCCTCTTCACCCCTCCACTTT
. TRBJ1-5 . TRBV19 CASSNLDGGNQPQHF TGTGCCAGTAGTAACCTGGACGGGGGAAATCAGCCCCAGCATTTT
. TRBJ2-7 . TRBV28 CASSERVSEQYF TGTGCCAGCAGCGAACGGGTTTCCGAGCAGTACTTC
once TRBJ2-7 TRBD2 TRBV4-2 CASSRNHGGDEQYF TGTGCCAGCAGCCGGAACCACGGGGGGGACGAGCAGTACTTC
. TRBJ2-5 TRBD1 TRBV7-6 CASSLQGARQETQYF TGTGCCAGCAGCTTACAGGGGGCGAGGCAAGAGACCCAGTACTTC
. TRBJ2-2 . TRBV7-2 CASSRGRYTGELFF TGTGCCAGCAGCCGAGGGCGTTACACCGGGGAGCTGTTTTTT
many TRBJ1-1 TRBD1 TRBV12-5 CASGTGTGTEAFF TGTGCTAGTGGGACAGGGACGGGCACTGAAGCTTTCTTT
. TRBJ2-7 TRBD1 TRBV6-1 CASRSSGTGHEQYF TGTGCCAGCAGGTCGTCCGGGACAGGACACGAGCAGTACTTC
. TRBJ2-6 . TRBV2 CASNAGSSGANVLTF TGTGCCAGCAATGCCGGAAGCTCTGGGGCCAACGTCCTGACTTTC
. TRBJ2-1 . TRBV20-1 CSAPRLEQFF TGCAGTGCTCCCCGGTTAGAGCAGTTCTTC
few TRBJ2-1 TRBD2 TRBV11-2 CASSLGFGTSIGYEQFF TGTGCCAGCAGCTTAGGATTCGGGACTAGTATAGGGTATGAGCAGTTCTTC
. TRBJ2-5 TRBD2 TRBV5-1 CASSRLAASQETQYF TGCGCCAGCTCCCGACTAGCGGCCTCTCAAGAGACCCAGTACTTC